Sequencing of this T cell receptor beta chain was carried out in a study of lymphopenia after photon versus proton radiotherapy. Study results and limitations: In patients who died, overall survival fell as post-nadir TCR diversity dropped more. Survival link was tested only in deceased patients; proton benefit remains a possibility. Oligoclonal CD8+ Temra expansion after nadir drove photon patients' diversity drop.

This clone was seen only once. The antigen is not known. Other nucleotide sequences in the sample specify the same CDR3. This CDR3 comprises 11 residues. V lost 9 bases to trimming and J lost 2 bases; unmatched junction nucleotides: 0. The germline CDR1 and CDR2 sequences are LNHDA and SQIVND (reference sequence). Assay used: immunoSEQ multiplex PCR; TCRdb lists only in-frame clones, some missing. The table lists just over 25,000 clones, more than 70% of them singletons, with 5% to 5.5% in the top ten. The sequences come from peripheral blood, collected from a patient treated with photon-based radiotherapy. The V call is TRBV19, the J call TRBJ2-5; TRBD1 agrees at 7 bases. The receptor was derived from a man aged 30 to 45 with gastric cancer. CDR3 coding DNA: TGTGCCAGCAGGGGGCAAGAGACCCAGTACTTC. Translation gives CASRGQETQYF.